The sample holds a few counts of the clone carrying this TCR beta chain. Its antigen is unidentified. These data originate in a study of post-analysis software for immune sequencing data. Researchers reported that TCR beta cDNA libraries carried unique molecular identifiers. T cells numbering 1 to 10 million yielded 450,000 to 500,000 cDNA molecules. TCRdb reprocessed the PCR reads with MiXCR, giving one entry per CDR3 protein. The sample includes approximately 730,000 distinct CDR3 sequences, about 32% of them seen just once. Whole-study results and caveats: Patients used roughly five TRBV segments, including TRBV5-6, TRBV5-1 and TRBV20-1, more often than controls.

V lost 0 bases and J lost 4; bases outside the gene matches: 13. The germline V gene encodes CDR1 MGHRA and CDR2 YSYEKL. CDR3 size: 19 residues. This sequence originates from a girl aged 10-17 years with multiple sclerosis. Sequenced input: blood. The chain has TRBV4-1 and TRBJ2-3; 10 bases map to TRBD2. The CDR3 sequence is CASSQEGSVAGGPSDTQYF. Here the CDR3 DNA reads TGCGCCAGCAGCCAAGAGGGTTCTGTAGCGGGAGGCCCCTCAGATACGCAGTATTTT.